Listed here are 18 T cell receptor beta chains from one sample, sequenced in a study of T-cell reconstitution after alpha-beta-depleted transplantation in children. A TCRbeta library incorporating unique molecular identifiers was prepared. Using its own MiXCR run on the PCR reads, TCRdb lists one record per CDR3 protein. The sample shows about 610,000 distinct CDR3 sequences, roughly a tenth of them seen only once. This sample comprised PBMCs from the stem cell graft donor, obtained from the stem cell graft. These receptors were collected from a human donor who donated a stem cell graft to a child with acute myeloid leukemia.

Here the CDR3 reads CASSPDGQITEAFF. The CDR3, as DNA: TGTGCCAGCAGCCCAGACGGACAGATCACTGAAGCTTTCTTT. The genes are TRBV7-8 and TRBJ1-1; D may be TRBD1 (6 bases). Germline loops: CDR1 SGHVS, CDR2 FQNEAQ. V gave up 5 bases and J gave up 4 bases, with 14 bases separating them. CDR3 length: 14 residues.

J is TRBJ1-5 and V is TRBV6-5; D is ambiguous. V was clipped by 6 bases and J by 1 base, with 7 bases between them. The germline V gene has CDR1 MNHEY and CDR2 SVGAGI. The CDR3 sequence is 13 residues long. In DNA, the CDR3 is TGTGCCAGCAGCGCCATAAGCAATCAGCCCCAGCATTTT. Its translation: CASSAISNQPQHF.

There are many counts of this clonotype. The chain joins TRBV29-1 to TRBJ2-3; D may be TRBD2 (5 bases). V lost 4 bases and J 4 bases, leaving 18 bases between the germline ends. CDR1 is SQVTM and CDR2 is ANQGSEA in the germline V gene. The CDR3 consists of 15 residues. In nucleotides, the CDR3 is TGCAGCGTTGGCGGTAGCGATAGTGAGGCAGATACGCAGTATTTT. Amino acid sequence: CSVGGSDSEADTQYF.

There are many counts of this clonotype. The chain is built from TRBV12-3 or TRBV12-4 and TRBJ2-2; a possible D gene is TRBD2 (5 bases). Trimming removed 1 base from V and 4 bases from J, with 10 bases in between. This CDR3 has 15 residues. The CDR3 sequence is CASSLGASGTGELFF. The CDR3 bases are TGTGCCAGCAGTTTAGGAGCCAGCGGCACCGGGGAGCTGTTTTTT.

A few counts support this clonotype. This chain connects TRBV30 to TRBJ1-4; 9 nucleotides align to TRBD1. Trimming removed 5 bases from V and 8 bases from J; junction bases left unmatched: 6. CDR3 length: 13 amino acids. CDR1 GTSNPN and CDR2 SVGIG come from the germline V gene (reference sequence). The CDR3 sequence is CAWGTGLGEKLFF. CDR3 bases: TGTGCCTGGGGGACAGGGCTCGGCGAAAAACTGTTTTTT. Filled out from reference TRBV30 and TRBJ1-4, the complete variable domain reads SQTIHQWPATLVQPVGSPLSLECTVEGTSNPNLYWYRQAAGRGLQLLFYSVGIGQISSEVPQNLSASRPQDRQFILSSKKLLLSDSGFYLCAWGTGLGEKLFFGSGTQLSVL.

The gene calls are TRBV27 and TRBJ2-5; D is tentatively TRBD1 or TRBD2 (6 bases each). Germline lookup yields CDR1 MNHEY and CDR2 SMNVEV (reference sequence). Trimming took off 6 bases at V and 9 bases at J, with 17 bases between the two ends. The CDR3 has 13 amino acids. The CDR3 is CASSPKGGLAQYF. Written as DNA, the CDR3 is TGTGCCAGCAGCCCCAAGGGGGGACTGGCCCAGTACTTC.

This chain links TRBV6-5 with TRBJ2-3; D is perhaps TRBD2 (5 bases). Germline values: CDR1 MNHEY, CDR2 SVGAGI. The CDR3 has 16 residues. Trimming took 0 bases from V and 1 from J, leaving 11 bases between them. In DNA form, the CDR3 reads TGTGCCAGCAGTTACTCGCGAGGGATCCGCACAGATACGCAGTATTTT. Translated: CASSYSRGIRTDTQYF.

This clonotype was found a few times. The germline gene is not matched at one end of the junction; a read error may be the cause. V is TRBV6-5 and J is TRBJ2-1; TRBD1 is a possible D gene (5 bases). The CDR3 covers 11 residues. CDR1 and CDR2 (germline): MNHEY, SVGAGI. In DNA form, the CDR3 reads TGTGCCAGCAGTTACGGGGCGGCCTATGACTTC. This codes for CASSYGAAYDF.

This chain links TRBV19 with TRBJ2-4, with D possibly being TRBD1 (6 bases). V lost 7 bases to trimming and J lost 0 bases, with 13 bases between them. The CDR3 is made up of 15 amino acids. Germline CDR1 is LNHDA and CDR2 is SQIVND (reference sequence). CDR3 DNA sequence: TGTGCCAGTAAGGGGCAGGGGTTAGCCAAAAACATTCAGTACTTC. Its translation: CASKGQGLAKNIQYF.

This clonotype was observed a few times. The chain employs TRBV2 and TRBJ2-3, with 9 positions matching TRBD1. From germline, CDR1 is SNHLY and CDR2 FYNNEI. J lost 2 bases, V lost 7 bases, and 7 bases had no gene match. The CDR3 consists of 15 residues. CDR3 bases: TGTGCCAGCAATTTTGGACAGGGGCTCACAGATACGCAGTATTTT. Translating gives CASNFGQGLTDTQYF.

The chain links TRBV2 to TRBJ2-5, with D uncertain. The V end lost 6 bases, the J end lost 3 bases, and 11 bases lay between the germline ends. Looked up from germline, CDR1 is SNHLY and CDR2 is FYNNEI. The CDR3 spans 13 residues. The chain's CDR3 is CASRVTQKETQYF. The CDR3 DNA follows: TGTGCCAGCAGGGTGACACAAAAAGAGACCCAGTACTTC.

This clonotype was found a few times. The genes are TRBV18 and TRBJ2-5; D might be TRBD2 (5 bases). Trimming removed 2 bases from V and 4 bases from J, with 8 bases in between. The CDR3 is 13 residues long. The germline CDR1 and CDR2 sequences are KGHSH and LQKENI. The CDR3 loop reads CASSPMAGETQYF. The CDR3 bases are TGTGCCAGCTCACCAATGGCGGGAGAGACCCAGTACTTC.

The sample holds many counts of this clonotype. V is TRBV10-3 and J is TRBJ2-3; 8 nucleotides line up with TRBD2. Per germline, CDR1 ENHRY and CDR2 SYGVKD. With V trimmed by 7 bases and J by 5 bases, 14 bases remained unmatched. The CDR3 runs to 16 residues. The CDR3 loop reads CAIKPGREVRRDTQYF. CDR3 in DNA: TGTGCCATCAAGCCCGGGCGGGAGGTCCGCCGAGATACGCAGTATTTT.

The sample holds many counts of this clonotype. The V gene is TRBV20-1, the J gene TRBJ2-1; 7 bases match TRBD1. V shed 6 bases, J shed 4 bases, and the junction held 9 bases outside the gene matches. Germline V gene sequence: CDR1 DFQATT, CDR2 SNEGSKA (reference sequence). This CDR3 spans 14 amino acids. CDR3 sequence reads: CSAEVRDSYNEQFF. CDR3 nucleotides: TGCAGTGCAGAAGTCCGGGACAGTTACAATGAGCAGTTCTTC.

This clonotype was seen ten or more times. The chain is built from TRBV12-3 or TRBV12-4 and TRBJ2-2; 8 bases align to TRBD2. After removal of 6 bases from V and 4 bases from J, the junction contained 7 bases not matched to a gene. The CDR3 has 15 residues. The CDR3 here is CASSPGGAGTGELFF. The DNA for the CDR3 is TGTGCCAGCAGCCCCGGGGGGGCGGGCACCGGGGAGCTGTTTTTT.

This clonotype came up many times. The chain is built from TRBV5-1 and TRBJ2-1; 9 positions agree with TRBD1. The CDR3 runs to 14 residues. Germline lookup yields CDR1 SGHRS and CDR2 YFSETQ. J was trimmed by 7 bases and V by 0 bases; bases with no gene match: 2. CDR3 protein: CASSLGDRENEQFF. CDR3 nucleotide sequence: TGCGCCAGCAGCTTGGGGGACAGGGAAAATGAGCAGTTCTTC.

This clonotype was observed at least ten times. The J gene is TRBJ2-5, the V gene TRBV29-1, with D possibly matching TRBD2 (5 bases). CDR1 is SQVTM and CDR2 is ANQGSEA in the germline V gene. V dropped 4 bases and J dropped 5 bases, with 20 bases sitting between them. The CDR3 loop spans 15 amino acids. CDR3 amino acids: CSVGFREGVEETQYF. The CDR3 DNA is TGCAGCGTTGGGTTTCGCGAGGGAGTTGAGGAGACCCAGTACTTC.

The chain employs TRBV5-1 and TRBJ2-2; either TRBD1 or TRBD2 may fit D (5 bases each). V lost 2 bases and J lost 7, with 12 bases in between. The length of the CDR3 is 14 residues. Germline V gene data show CDR1 as SGHRS and CDR2 as YFSETQ. The CDR3 here is CASSFGDLDGELFF. The DNA for the CDR3 is TGCGCCAGCAGCTTTGGGGACCTTGACGGGGAGCTGTTTTTT. The entire variable domain, with the rest obtained from reference TRBV5-1 and TRBJ2-2, is as follows: KAGVTQTPRYLIKTRGQQVTLSCSPISGHRSVSWYQQTPGQGLQFLFEYFSETQRNKGNFPGRFSGRQFSNSRSEMNVSTLELGDSALYLCASSFGDLDGELFFGEGSRLTVL.